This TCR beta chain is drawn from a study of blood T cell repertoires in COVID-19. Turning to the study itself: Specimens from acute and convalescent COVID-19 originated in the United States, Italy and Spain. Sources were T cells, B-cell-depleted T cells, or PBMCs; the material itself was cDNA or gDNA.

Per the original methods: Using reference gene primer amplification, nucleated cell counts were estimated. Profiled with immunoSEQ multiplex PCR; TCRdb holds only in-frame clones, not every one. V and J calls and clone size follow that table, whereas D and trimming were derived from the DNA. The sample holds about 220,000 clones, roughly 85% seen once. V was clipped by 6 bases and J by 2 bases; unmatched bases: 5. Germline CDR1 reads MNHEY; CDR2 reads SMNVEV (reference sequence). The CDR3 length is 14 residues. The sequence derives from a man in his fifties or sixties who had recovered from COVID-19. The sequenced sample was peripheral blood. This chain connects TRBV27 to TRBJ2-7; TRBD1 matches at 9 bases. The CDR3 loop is CASRAGTGPYEQYF. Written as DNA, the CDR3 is TGTGCCAGCAGGGCCGGGACAGGGCCCTACGAGCAGTACTTC.